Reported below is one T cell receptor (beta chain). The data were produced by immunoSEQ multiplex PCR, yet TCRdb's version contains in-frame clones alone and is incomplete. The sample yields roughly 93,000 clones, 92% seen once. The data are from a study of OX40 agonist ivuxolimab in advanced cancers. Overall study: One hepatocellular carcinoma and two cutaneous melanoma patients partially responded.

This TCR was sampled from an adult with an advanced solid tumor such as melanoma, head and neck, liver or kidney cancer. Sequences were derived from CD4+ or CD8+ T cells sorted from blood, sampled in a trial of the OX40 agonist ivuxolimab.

The CDR3 sequence: CAISEGQVSNYGYTF. CDR3 coding DNA: TGTGCCATCAGTGAGGGACAGGTCTCTAACTATGGCTACACCTTC. The chain carries TRBV10-3 and TRBJ1-2; 7 bases line up with TRBD1. The CDR3 runs 15 residues. The germline CDR1 and CDR2 sequences are ENHRY and SYGVKD. After removal of 2 bases from V and 0 bases from J, the junction contained 3 bases not matched to a gene.